This is a list of T cell receptor beta chains from one sample in a study of cytomegalovirus exposure and HLA in healthy donors. Assay: immunoSEQ multiplex PCR; the TCRdb copy retains only in-frame clones and omits some. Among about 98,000 clones listed, roughly 85% were seen once. Sequencing input: PBMCs. All receptors come from a woman aged 25-40 years in good health and CMV-seronegative. Each CDR3 is given with its conserved first and last residue. D genes are given only for firm matches. Clone size, where shown, is once, few, many, or a class for clones that have expanded.

clone size | J gene | V gene | D gene | CDR3 DNA | CDR3 protein
NA | TRBJ1-4 | TRBV28 | NA | TGTGCCAGCAGTTCGGCGGGAGGGTCTGAAAAACTGTTTTTT | CASSSAGGSEKLFF
NA | TRBJ2-1 | TRBV28 | TRBD2 | TGTGCCAGCAGTTTTGCGGGAGCCTCCTACAATGAGCAGTTCTTC | CASSFAGASYNEQFF
NA | TRBJ1-2 | TRBV6-5 | NA | TGTGCCAGCAGTTACCGCAACGTCGGGGAGGGTGGCTACACCTTC | CASSYRNVGEGGYTF
few | TRBJ1-2 | TRBV2 | NA | TGTGCCAGCACGGTCCGGAGGAGTGACTACACCTTC | CASTVRRSDYTF
NA | TRBJ2-5 | TRBV10-3 | NA | TGTGCCATCAGTGAGTCCGGGGGAGTAAAGGAGACCCAGTACTTC | CAISESGGVKETQYF
NA | TRBJ1-4 | TRBV7-9 | NA | TGTGCCAGCAGCCTCTTCCAGGGGAAGGACGAAAAACTGTTTTTT | CASSLFQGKDEKLFF
NA | TRBJ2-3 | TRBV9 | TRBD2 | TGTGCCAGCAGCGTAGCTATTCCCGGGACTAGCGAAACAGATACGCAGTATTTT | CASSVAIPGTSETDTQYF
once | TRBJ2-5 | TRBV15 | NA | TGTGCCACCAGCAGAGATGGGTACGGGAGTGAGACCCAGTACTTC | CATSRDGYGSETQYF
NA | TRBJ2-3 | TRBV2 | TRBD2 | TGTGCCAGCTTTAAGCCGGGACTATTGGCCACAGATACGCAGTATTTT | CASFKPGLLATDTQYF
NA | TRBJ1-2 | TRBV7-9 | TRBD1 | TGTGCCAGCAGCTATGCTCCAGGGGGCCTAGGCTACACCTTC | CASSYAPGGLGYTF
NA | TRBJ2-3 | TRBV27 | NA | TGTGCCAGCAGTTCGACCCAAAACAGGCAGTATTTT | CASSSTQNRQYF
NA | TRBJ2-7 | TRBV7-2 | TRBD1 | TGTGCCAGCAGCTCTACGAGTACAGGGGTCGAGCAGTACTTC | CASSSTSTGVEQYF
NA | TRBJ1-1 | TRBV18 | TRBD1 | TGTGCCAGCTCCCCACCCGGGACAGGGGAGAACACTGAAGCTTTCTTT | CASSPPGTGENTEAFF
NA | TRBJ2-7 | TRBV27 | NA | TGTGCCAGCAGTTTAGGTTCGGGCGAGCAGTACTTC | CASSLGSGEQYF
NA | TRBJ1-5 | TRBV11-3 | NA | TGTGCCAGCAGCTCGTGGCCCGTCAATCAGCCCCAGCATTTT | CASSSWPVNQPQHF
NA | TRBJ2-7 | TRBV2 | TRBD1 | TGTGCCAGCAGCCCCCGACAGGGCACCTACGAGCAGTACTTC | CASSPRQGTYEQYF
NA | TRBJ2-7 | TRBV5-1 | NA | TGCGCCAGCAGCTTGGACGCCGGCAGGGCACGCGAGCAGTACTTC | CASSLDAGRAREQYF
NA | TRBJ1-1 | TRBV5-4 | NA | TGTGCCAGCAGCTTCTCGGGAGTGGGAGCTTTCTTT | CASSFSGVGAFF
NA | TRBJ1-5 | TRBV19 | TRBD1 | TGTGCCAGTAGCGACAGTCCGGGACAGGGTCAGCAGCCCCAGCATTTT | CASSDSPGQGQQPQHF
NA | TRBJ2-1 | TRBV5-4 | TRBD2 | TGTGCCAGCAGCTTGGGCTCTGTAGCGGGAGCACCCAGCGCCTACAATGAGCAGTTCTTC | CASSLGSVAGAPSAYNEQFF
NA | TRBJ1-1 | TRBV5-1 | NA | TGCGCCAGCAGCTTGGCTCGCCAGAACCAAGAAGCTTTCTTT | CASSLARQNQEAFF
few | TRBJ1-2 | TRBV2 | NA | TGTGCCAGCAAGCCGGACAGTGGCTACACCTTC | CASKPDSGYTF
NA | TRBJ2-1 | TRBV19 | NA | TGTGCCAGTAATCGGCCCCCGGGAGAGCAGTTCTTC | CASNRPPGEQFF
NA | TRBJ2-5 | TRBV2 | TRBD2 | TGTGCCAGTTTCTCTGGCGGGGGAATGGAGACCCAGTACTTC | CASFSGGGMETQYF
NA | TRBJ2-2 | TRBV5-1 | NA | TGCGCCAGCAGCGGACACGGGGAGCTGTTTTTT | CASSGHGELFF
NA | TRBJ2-1 | TRBV14 | TRBD2 | TGTGCCAGCAGCCAAGTTCGGGGACTAGCGGGAGGAAGAGGGAATGAGCAGTTCTTC | CASSQVRGLAGGRGNEQFF
NA | TRBJ1-5 | TRBV18 | NA | TGTGCCAGCTCACCGAGGCCAGGGAATCAGCCCCAGCATTTT | CASSPRPGNQPQHF